Listed here are 23 T cell receptor beta chains from one sample, sequenced in a study of T cells in tuberculosis. Sequencing was performed with immunoSEQ multiplex PCR; in TCRdb, only in-frame clones are kept and a portion is missing. The data show some 34,000 clones, about 93% seen once. The sample comprised PBMCs. All receptors come from a donor aged 10 to 29 with latent tuberculosis or without tuberculosis infection.

The rearrangement joins TRBV4-1 to TRBJ1-1, with D unclear. V was trimmed by 0 bases and J by 5 bases, leaving 19 bases between them. CDR3 size: 17 residues. The germline V gene encodes CDR1 MGHRA and CDR2 YSYEKL. The CDR3 protein is CASSQDRVLGDWTEAFF. As DNA, the CDR3 is TGCGCCAGCAGCCAAGATCGGGTTCTGGGAGATTGGACTGAAGCTTTCTTT.

This rearrangement joins TRBV4-2 to TRBJ2-7; 7 nucleotides align to TRBD1. Losses at the gene ends were 0 bases for V and 4 bases for J; bases not matched to a gene: 9. This CDR3 is 16 amino acids long. Germline CDR1 LGHNA, CDR2 YNFKEQ. CDR3 nucleotide sequence: TGTGCCAGCAGCCAAGAAGGGACAGCTTCTCATTACGAGCAGTACTTC. Translated: CASSQEGTASHYEQYF.

The chain combines TRBV7-6 with TRBJ1-4; 10 bases line up with TRBD1. V was clipped by 2 bases and J by 1 base; unmatched bases: 4. The CDR3 totals 17 residues. Germline-derived CDR1 and CDR2 are SGHVS and FNYEAQ. In DNA form, the CDR3 reads TGTGCCAGCAGCTTATTGGGGACAGGGGAAACTAATGAAAAACTGTTTTTT. Its protein product is CASSLLGTGETNEKLFF.

The chain couples TRBV30 to TRBJ1-2; 8 bases line up with TRBD1. The trim removed 4 bases at V and 3 bases at J, leaving 13 bases unmatched. The CDR3 consists of 16 residues. Germline V gene sequence: CDR1 GTSNPN, CDR2 SVGIG (reference sequence). Written as DNA, the CDR3 is TGTGCCTGGATAAAACGCCCGACAGGGGATGACTATGGCTACACCTTC. Translation: CAWIKRPTGDDYGYTF.

The chain links TRBV9 to TRBJ1-2; 9 positions agree with TRBD1. The germline V gene has CDR1 SGDLS and CDR2 YYNGEE. V shed 3 bases and J 4 bases; nucleotides not matched to a gene: 4. The CDR3 covers 14 residues. The CDR3 here is CASSGGTGRYGYTF. The CDR3 DNA reads TGTGCCAGCAGCGGAGGGACAGGGCGCTATGGCTACACCTTC.

This clone was counted once. The V gene is TRBV11-3, the J gene TRBJ2-7; TRBD1 is a possible D gene (5 bases). Germline CDR1 is SGHNT and CDR2 is YENEEA. V was clipped by 0 bases and J by 6 bases, with 15 bases between them. This CDR3 region has 15 residues. CDR3 bases: TGTGCCAGCAGCTTAGACAGGGAAAAGAAGGGCGAGCAGTACTTC. This encodes CASSLDREKKGEQYF.

The CDR3 spells CASSRLAGAYEQYF. In DNA, the CDR3 is TGTGCCAGTAGTCGGCTAGCGGGGGCCTACGAGCAGTACTTC. The gene calls are TRBV19 and TRBJ2-7; TRBD2 matches at 10 bases. Per germline, CDR1 LNHDA and CDR2 SQIVND (reference sequence). With V trimmed by 5 bases and J by 2 bases, 3 bases remained unmatched. This CDR3 contains 14 residues.

This clone was seen a single time. V usage is TRBV5-1 and J usage is TRBJ1-2, with 7 bases aligning to TRBD1. Looked up from germline, CDR1 is SGHRS and CDR2 is YFSETQ. Trimming took 1 base from V and 2 from J; bases not matched to a gene: 2. The CDR3 is made up of 14 amino acids. The CDR3 loop reads CASSLTGANYGYTF. The CDR3 DNA follows: TGCGCCAGCAGCTTGACAGGGGCCAACTATGGCTACACCTTC. The full variable domain, completed using reference TRBV5-1 and TRBJ1-2, is KAGVTQTPRYLIKTRGQQVTLSCSPISGHRSVSWYQQTPGQGLQFLFEYFSETQRNKGNFPGRFSGRQFSNSRSEMNVSTLELGDSALYLCASSLTGANYGYTFGSGTRLTVV.

This clone came up once. The V and J genes are TRBV10-3 and TRBJ1-1; tentative D call: TRBD1 (6 bases). The CDR3 runs to 13 residues. The V gene's germline CDR1 is ENHRY and CDR2 SYGVKD. V was trimmed by 6 bases and J by 1 base, leaving 9 bases between them. The CDR3 region is CAISSTGNTEAFF. For the CDR3, the DNA is TGTGCCATCAGCTCGACAGGGAACACTGAAGCTTTCTTT.

V and J are TRBV7-7 and TRBJ1-6; 10 bases line up with TRBD1. V dropped 1 base and J dropped 10; count of bases not matched to a gene: 10. Germline CDR1 SSHAT, CDR2 FNYEAQ (reference sequence). This CDR3 comprises 17 residues. CDR3 in amino acids: CASSLEAKDRGASPLHF. CDR3 in DNA: TGTGCCAGCAGCTTAGAGGCAAAGGACAGGGGGGCCTCACCCCTCCACTTT.

The chain has TRBV28 and TRBJ2-1; 7 bases fit TRBD2. Per germline, CDR1 MDHEN and CDR2 SYDVKM. V gave up 2 bases and J gave up 5 bases; unmatched junction bases: 6. CDR3 length equals 15 residues. CDR3 sequence: CASSLLAGDNNEQFF. The CDR3, as DNA: TGTGCCAGCAGTTTACTCGCGGGAGATAACAATGAGCAGTTCTTC.

The chain employs TRBV6-5 and TRBJ1-2; 7 nucleotides agree with TRBD1. Trimming at V came to 4 bases and at J to 0 bases, leaving 8 bases not matched to a gene. This CDR3 spans 16 amino acids. CDR1 and CDR2 from the germline V gene are MNHEY and SVGAGI. The CDR3 DNA reads as TGTGCCAGCAGTTCCCTGACAGGGTTAGCTAACTATGGCTACACCTTC. It encodes CASSSLTGLANYGYTF.

The rearrangement uses TRBV18 and TRBJ1-6; D is undetermined. Germline CDR1 KGHSH, CDR2 LQKENI. V gave up 0 bases and J gave up 7 bases, with 10 bases separating them. The CDR3 is made up of 15 amino acids. The CDR3 sequence: CASSPPSVLNSPLHF. CDR3 DNA sequence: TGTGCCAGCTCACCACCGTCGGTGCTAAATTCACCCCTCCACTTT.

This chain connects TRBV27 to TRBJ2-1, with 8 bases identical to TRBD2. The CDR3 is 14 residues long. Trimming removed 5 bases from V and 2 bases from J; junction bases left unmatched: 2. Per germline, CDR1 MNHEY and CDR2 SMNVEV (reference sequence). The CDR3 DNA follows: TGTGCCAGCAGTACGGGGGGGCCCTACAATGAGCAGTTCTTC. Translating it yields CASSTGGPYNEQFF.

The chain joins TRBV29-1 to TRBJ2-2; 7 nucleotides match TRBD2. The germline CDR1 and CDR2 sequences are SQVTM and ANQGSEA. The CDR3 runs to 13 residues. Trimming took 6 bases from V and 0 from J; bases not matched to a gene: 1. The CDR3 DNA follows: TGCAGCGTGCGGGGGACGAACACCGGGGAGCTGTTTTTT. This codes for CSVRGTNTGELFF.

The rearrangement joins TRBV9 to TRBJ1-5, with D unresolved. Germline V gene sequence: CDR1 SGDLS, CDR2 YYNGEE. This CDR3 is 14 amino acids long. The V and J ends lost 3 bases and 8 bases respectively, with 15 bases between them. The chain's CDR3 is CASSAEKGGKPQHF. CDR3 sequence (DNA): TGTGCCAGCAGCGCGGAGAAGGGAGGTAAGCCCCAGCATTTT.

V gene TRBV5-5 combines with J gene TRBJ2-7; D is unresolved. This CDR3 is built from 14 residues. Deletions cut 0 bases from V and 7 bases from J, with 14 bases between. Germline CDR1 SGHKS, CDR2 YYEKEE (reference sequence). CDR3 loop: CASSLVRSVEEQYF. In DNA form, the CDR3 reads TGTGCCAGCAGCTTGGTAAGATCGGTGGAGGAGCAGTACTTC.

The rearrangement joins TRBV29-1 to TRBJ1-1, with a possible D match to TRBD1 (5 bases). Trimming shortened V by 4 bases and J by 1 base, and 7 bases separated the two germline ends. The CDR3 loop spans 12 amino acids. Germline assignment: CDR1 SQVTM and CDR2 ANQGSEA. The CDR3 reads CSVGRGNTEAFF. The CDR3 DNA sequence: TGCAGCGTTGGTAGGGGGAACACTGAAGCTTTCTTT.

The V and J genes are TRBV5-4 and TRBJ1-4, with D tentatively TRBD1 (5 bases). V was cut by 4 bases and J by 0 bases, with 10 bases left in between. Germline assignment: CDR1 SGHNT and CDR2 YYREEE (reference sequence). The CDR3 contains 15 residues. In nucleotides, the CDR3 is TGTGCCAGCAGCCCGGACATCTCAACTAATGAAAAACTGTTTTTT. Encoded protein: CASSPDISTNEKLFF.

This chain connects TRBV5-1 to TRBJ2-2; 7 bases line up with TRBD2. V gave up 0 bases and J gave up 1 base; unmatched junction bases: 3. The CDR3 is made up of 16 amino acids. Germline V lookup: CDR1 SGHRS, CDR2 YFSETQ. The CDR3 region is CASSLGPGGNTGELFF. Written as DNA, the CDR3 is TGCGCCAGCAGCTTGGGTCCGGGGGGGAACACCGGGGAGCTGTTTTTT.

The chain combines TRBV27 with TRBJ2-6, with D uncertain. CDR1 is MNHEY, CDR2 SMNVEV, per germline (reference sequence). This CDR3 has 13 amino acids. With 6 bases removed from V and 4 bases from J, the gap between germline ends came to 7 bases. As DNA, the CDR3 is TGTGCCAGCAGCCTTTCCGGGGCCAACGTCCTGACTTTC. This gives the protein CASSLSGANVLTF.

This rearrangement joins TRBV15 to TRBJ2-3, with D maybe TRBD1 (5 bases). The CDR3 has 16 amino acids. The germline V gene encodes CDR1 LNHNV and CDR2 YYDKDF (reference sequence). V shed 1 base and J shed 2 bases, with 13 bases lying between them. The CDR3 is CATSRGQSAFTDTQYF. The CDR3 DNA sequence: TGTGCCACCAGCAGAGGACAGTCCGCTTTCACAGATACGCAGTATTTT.

V usage is TRBV18 and J usage is TRBJ2-1, with 8 bases that match TRBD2. Germline loops: CDR1 KGHSH, CDR2 LQKENI. The V segment lost 2 bases and the J segment 3 bases; nucleotides outside the gene matches: 9. This CDR3 contains 17 residues. The chain's CDR3 is CASSPFRRGANYNEQFF. The CDR3 DNA follows: TGTGCCAGCTCACCATTCAGGCGGGGGGCCAACTACAATGAGCAGTTCTTC. The full variable domain, completed using reference TRBV18 and TRBJ2-1, is NAGVMQNPRHLVRRRGQEARLRCSPMKGHSHVYWYRQLPEEGLKFMVYLQKENIIDESGMPKERFSAEFPKEGPSILRIQQVVRGDSAAYFCASSPFRRGANYNEQFFGPGTRLTVL.